One sample yielded the 20 T cell receptor beta chains listed below, sequenced in a study of CD8 T cells in ankylosing spondylitis. Overall study results and limits: A motif in TCR beta, a set of about eight highly homologous variants, appeared characteristic of ankylosing spondylitis blood.

TCRdb itself ran the 5' RACE reads through MiXCR, one entry per CDR3 protein. The table records roughly 700,000 distinct CDR3 sequences, around 20% of them present only once. No antigen is known for these receptors. The material sequenced was blood, either unsorted or a sorted T cell fraction (not recorded which). These receptors originate from a male donor with ankylosing spondylitis.

This rearrangement joins TRBV11-2 to TRBJ2-5; 12 nucleotides agree with TRBD2. The CDR3 has 17 residues. V trimming: 7 bases; J trimming: 4 bases; junction bases outside the gene matches: 13. The germline V gene has CDR1 SGHAT and CDR2 FQNNGV. The CDR3 nucleotides are TGTGCCAGCAACTCCCAGCCGGGACTAGCGGGCGGAGAGACCCAGTACTTC. Translated: CASNSQPGLAGGETQYF.

This clonotype was observed a handful of times. The chain employs TRBV7-9 and TRBJ2-3; TRBD1 aligns across 7 bases. Germline values: CDR1 SEHNR, CDR2 FQNEAQ (reference sequence). The CDR3 has 17 residues. Trimming cost V 5 bases and J 2 bases; bases outside gene matches: 13. This CDR3 reads CASSARTGGSVTDTQYF. The CDR3 DNA follows: TGTGCCAGCAGCGCCCGGACAGGTGGTAGCGTCACAGATACGCAGTATTTT.

This clonotype was seen a few times. The chain uses TRBV28 and TRBJ1-4, with D hard to call. The V gene lost 5 bases and the J gene lost 0 bases, with 10 bases spanning the gap. The germline V gene encodes CDR1 MDHEN and CDR2 SYDVKM. The CDR3 is 15 residues long. Here the CDR3 DNA reads TGTGCCAGCAGTCCAGACATTGCAACTAATGAAAAACTGTTTTTT. Amino acids: CASSPDIATNEKLFF.

This clonotype was seen repeatedly, ten times or more. The J gene is TRBJ2-2, the V gene TRBV5-1, with D hard to call. V shed 0 bases and J shed 2 bases, with 5 bases lying between them. In germline, CDR1 is SGHRS, CDR2 YFSETQ. The CDR3 is 14 residues long. The DNA for the CDR3 is TGCGCCAGCAGCTTGGTTGTTAACACCGGGGAGCTGTTTTTT. Translating gives CASSLVVNTGELFF. Together with reference TRBV5-1 and TRBJ2-2, the CDR3 gives the full variable domain: KAGVTQTPRYLIKTRGQQVTLSCSPISGHRSVSWYQQTPGQGLQFLFEYFSETQRNKGNFPGRFSGRQFSNSRSEMNVSTLELGDSALYLCASSLVVNTGELFFGEGSRLTVL.

V gene TRBV12-3 or TRBV12-4 combines with J gene TRBJ2-5; 8 bases are shared with TRBD2. This CDR3 region has 18 residues. The trim removed 5 bases at V and 1 base at J, leaving 15 bases unmatched. The CDR3 loop is CASSPVRLGLAGQETQYF. CDR3 sequence (DNA): TGTGCCAGCAGTCCAGTTCGCCTGGGGCTAGCGGGCCAAGAGACCCAGTACTTC.

This clonotype was detected a few times. The chain uses TRBV11-2 and TRBJ1-6; D uncertain. Germline V gene sequence: CDR1 SGHAT, CDR2 FQNNGV. The CDR3 contains 16 residues. With 3 bases removed from V and 2 bases from J, the gap between germline ends came to 11 bases. CDR3 protein: CASSLVGAAYNSPLHF. In DNA, the CDR3 is TGTGCCAGCAGCTTGGTGGGCGCGGCCTATAATTCACCCCTCCACTTT.

The gene calls are TRBV20-1 and TRBJ2-5; D is possibly TRBD1 (6 bases). V lost 6 bases to trimming and J lost 1 base, with 15 bases between them. CDR1 is DFQATT and CDR2 is SNEGSKA in the germline V gene (reference sequence). This CDR3 has 14 residues. The CDR3 reads CSARTAITQETQYF. The CDR3 nucleotides read TGCAGTGCCAGGACAGCGATAACCCAAGAGACCCAGTACTTC.

The rearrangement joins TRBV11-3 to TRBJ2-5; 8 nucleotides line up with TRBD2. This CDR3 has 16 residues. Germline lookup yields CDR1 SGHNT and CDR2 YENEEA. J was trimmed by 2 bases and V by 2 bases; bases with no gene match: 7. CDR3 sequence (DNA): TGTGCCAGCAGCTTACCGAGCGGGGGACTTCAAGAGACCCAGTACTTC. It yields the protein CASSLPSGGLQETQYF.

The chain recombines TRBV7-2 with TRBJ2-7; TRBD2 is a possible D gene (5 bases). The V end lost 1 base, the J end lost 5 bases, and 21 bases lay between the germline ends. The CDR3 extends over 17 amino acids. Germline V CDR1 and CDR2: SGHTA, FQGNSA. CDR3 bases: TGTGCCAGCAGCTTAGGGGCTGCGGGCACGGTCGTCAACGAGCAGTACTTC. It encodes CASSLGAAGTVVNEQYF.

This clonotype was picked up a small number of times. This chain connects TRBV6-5 to TRBJ2-1; a weak D match, TRBD1 (5 bases). Trimming removed 2 bases at V and 4 bases at J, with 9 bases between. The CDR3 extends over 14 amino acids. Germline V gene lookup returns CDR1 MNHEY and CDR2 SVGAGI. CDR3 bases: TGTGCCAGCAGTTACGGGGCGGATTACAATGAGCAGTTCTTC. It specifies CASSYGADYNEQFF.

V and J are TRBV7-9 and TRBJ1-1; D possibly corresponds to TRBD1 (5 bases). V gave up 8 bases and J gave up 0 bases, with 10 bases separating them. The CDR3 loop spans 13 amino acids. Germline assignment: CDR1 SEHNR and CDR2 FQNEAQ (reference sequence). CDR3 in amino acids: CASCWGMNTEAFF. CDR3 in DNA: TGTGCCAGCTGTTGGGGGATGAACACTGAAGCTTTCTTT.

V and J are TRBV20-1 and TRBJ2-3, with TRBD2 matching over 7 bases. This CDR3 has 16 residues. Germline assignment: CDR1 DFQATT and CDR2 SNEGSKA (reference sequence). The junction had 8 bases not matched to a gene; V was cut back by 1 base and J by 1 base. The CDR3: CSARAWGGSGTDTQYF. CDR3 nucleotide sequence: TGCAGTGCTAGAGCCTGGGGGGGATCCGGCACAGATACGCAGTATTTT.

This chain links TRBV6-6 with TRBJ2-3; weak D call: TRBD2 (6 bases). This CDR3 has 13 amino acids. Germline assignment: CDR1 MNHNY and CDR2 SVGAGI (reference sequence). With 6 bases removed from V and 3 bases from J, the gap between germline ends came to 10 bases. The CDR3 region is CASSGTDTDTQYF. CDR3 DNA sequence: TGTGCCAGCAGCGGGACTGATACAGATACGCAGTATTTT.

This clonotype has a handful of counts. This chain links TRBV12-3 or TRBV12-4 with TRBJ1-1; D is unresolved. V was trimmed by 5 bases and J by 5 bases, leaving 12 bases between them. The CDR3 extends over 13 amino acids. The CDR3 DNA reads TGTGCCAGCAGTAGCCCGGAAAGTACTGAAGCTTTCTTT. Its protein is CASSSPESTEAFF.

This rearrangement joins TRBV2 to TRBJ2-5, with a possible D match to TRBD2 (7 bases). This CDR3 has 15 amino acids. V was cut by 6 bases and J by 10 bases, with 24 bases left in between. Per germline, CDR1 SNHLY and CDR2 FYNNEI. CDR3 coding DNA: TGTGCCAGCAGGAGGGAGGGGGGCGGCCGGGGCGTCCAGTACTTC. The encoded protein is CASRREGGGRGVQYF. The whole variable domain, filled in from reference TRBV2 and TRBJ2-5, reads EPEVTQTPSHQVTQMGQEVILRCVPISNHLYFYWYRQILGQKVEFLVSFYNNEISEKSEIFDDQFSVERPDGSNFTLKIRSTKLEDSAMYFCASRREGGGRGVQYFGPGTRLLVL.

Comments on this clonotype: At one of its ends the junction is not consistent with the germline gene, which may arise from a read error. The chain employs TRBV7-7 and TRBJ2-5, with D perhaps TRBD2 (6 bases). Germline V CDR1 and CDR2: SSHAT, FNYEAQ (reference sequence). CDR3 length: 15 residues. CDR3 sequence reads: CASSAAGGPQETQYF. In nucleotides, the CDR3 is TGTGCTAGCAGCGCGGCCGGGGGTCCTCAAGAGACCCAGTACTTC.

This clonotype was recorded a few times. The chain employs TRBV11-1 and TRBJ1-3, with 7 nucleotides matching TRBD1. Trimming at V came to 5 bases and at J to 0 bases, leaving 13 bases not matched to a gene. CDR1 is SGHAT and CDR2 is FQDESV in the germline V gene (reference sequence). The CDR3 totals 18 residues. CDR3 in DNA: TGTGCCAGCAGCCAGATCCCGGGACAGACATACTCTGGAAACACCATATATTTT. Translated, it gives CASSQIPGQTYSGNTIYF.

The rearrangement links TRBV20-1 to TRBJ1-5, with D possibly matching TRBD1 (5 bases). V gave up 0 bases and J gave up 1 base, with 10 bases separating them. The CDR3 length is 15 residues. In germline, CDR1 is DFQATT, CDR2 SNEGSKA (reference sequence). The CDR3 coding sequence is TGCAGTGCTAGAGATCTTCAGGGCAGCAATCAGCCCCAGCATTTT. It specifies CSARDLQGSNQPQHF.

This clonotype has ten or more counts. The chain carries TRBV27 and TRBJ2-2; the D is unclear. The ends were cut back, 5 bases at V and 6 bases at J, with 7 bases in the middle. This CDR3 spans 12 amino acids. Germline lookup yields CDR1 MNHEY and CDR2 SMNVEV (reference sequence). CDR3: CASSPLPGELFF. CDR3 DNA sequence: TGTGCCAGCAGTCCCCTCCCCGGGGAGCTGTTTTTT.

This clonotype came up many times. The chain employs TRBV10-3 and TRBJ1-5; no clear D. This CDR3 contains 13 residues. The V and J ends lost 5 bases and 8 bases respectively, with 13 bases between them. Germline assignment: CDR1 ENHRY and CDR2 SYGVKD. The CDR3 DNA follows: TGTGCCATCAGTCCCCAACTTCGGGAGCCCCAGCATTTT. Translated: CAISPQLREPQHF.